This T cell receptor (beta chain) was observed in a study of OX40 agonist ivuxolimab in advanced cancers. General observations from the study: Low normalized T-cell clonal expansion was additionally recorded for some nonresponders.

Note on this clone: What it binds is not known.

TCRdb keeps only in-frame clones here, not all; method: immunoSEQ multiplex PCR. The sample includes about 55,000 clones, over 75% of them seen just once. Germline CDR1 MDHEN, CDR2 SYDVKM. The CDR3 extends over 13 amino acids. V shed 5 bases and J shed 8 bases, with 13 bases lying between them. Sequencing was performed on CD4+ or CD8+ T cells sorted from blood, taken in a trial of the OX40 agonist ivuxolimab. The chain carries TRBV28 and TRBJ2-4; D gene ambiguous. The receptor's source is an adult with an advanced solid tumor such as melanoma, head and neck, liver or kidney cancer. This chain's CDR3 is CASSLPLGDIQYF. The DNA for the CDR3 is TGTGCCAGCAGTCTCCCGCTTGGGGACATTCAGTACTTC. Based on the CDR3 plus reference TRBV28 and TRBJ2-4, the full variable domain is DVKVTQSSRYLVKRTGEKVFLECVQDMDHENMFWYRQDPGLGLRLIYFSYDVKMKEKGDIPEGYSVSREKKERFSLILESASTNQTSMYLCASSLPLGDIQYFGAGTRLSVL.